A selection of T cell receptor beta chains follows, all from one sample in a study of OX40 agonist ivuxolimab in advanced cancers. Some clones are missing from TCRdb's copy, which holds only in-frame ones; the method was immunoSEQ multiplex PCR. The top ten hold approximately 9.7% of the sample, which has tens of thousands of clones, 80% to 95% seen once. The sample consisted of CD4+ or CD8+ T cells sorted from blood, taken in a trial of the OX40 agonist ivuxolimab. The origin of the receptors is an adult with an advanced solid tumor such as melanoma, head and neck, liver or kidney cancer. Both conserved end residues are part of each CDR3. D genes are given only for firm matches. Size is omitted from some rows. Given values are once, few, many or a class for expanded clones.

>TRBV21-1|-|TRBJ1-3|-
TGTGCCAGCAGCAAAGTTCGAAGGGGCGTCTCTGGAAACACCATATATTTT
CASSKVRRGVSGNTIYF
>TRBV19|-|TRBJ1-1|-
TGTGCCAGTAGTATGGGGCGGGTGGTTACTGAAGCTTTCTTT
CASSMGRVVTEAFF
>TRBV4-2|TRBD1|TRBJ2-7|-
TGTGCCAGCAGCCAAGTCAATCTTCCCGGACAGGGTGCGTACGAGCAGTACTTC
CASSQVNLPGQGAYEQYF
>TRBV6-5|-|TRBJ2-1|-
TGTGCCAGCAGTCTGGGGGATGCGGGTTTGTATGAGCAGTTCTTC
CASSLGDAGLYEQFF
>TRBV5-1|TRBD2|TRBJ2-1|-
TGCGCCAGCAGCTTCGCTAGCGGGAGGACCCGCAATGAGCAGTTCTTC
CASSFASGRTRNEQFF
>TRBV4-3|-|TRBJ1-1|-
TGCGCCAGCAGCCAACTCGGGGGTTTGAACACTGAAGCTTTCTTT
CASSQLGGLNTEAFF
>TRBV6-1|TRBD1|TRBJ2-3|few
TGTGCCAGCAGTGGGACCCCGGGACAGGGCACAGATACGCAGTATTTT
CASSGTPGQGTDTQYF
>TRBV28|-|TRBJ2-7|-
TGTGCCAGCAGTTTTGGCAGGGGGAGGTACGAGCAGTACTTC
CASSFGRGRYEQYF
>TRBV21-1|-|TRBJ2-3|-
TGTGCCAGCAGCAAATCAGTCCCAGATACGCAGTATTTT
CASSKSVPDTQYF
>TRBV29-1|TRBD2|TRBJ2-2|-
TGCAGCGTTGAAACGACTAGCGGGAAGAGGAACACCGGGGAGCTGTTTTTT
CSVETTSGKRNTGELFF
>TRBV9|-|TRBJ2-2|-
TGTGCCAGCAGCGAGTCTAGCGCCGGGGAGCTGTTTTTT
CASSESSAGELFF
>TRBV7-8|-|TRBJ2-1|-
TGTGCCAGCAGCTTAGTCCAGTCCTACAATGAGCAGTTCTTC
CASSLVQSYNEQFF
>TRBV5-6|-|TRBJ1-3|-
TGTGCCAGCAGCCCCGGGGGTCAACTCTCTGGAAACACCATATATTTT
CASSPGGQLSGNTIYF
>TRBV10-2|TRBD1|TRBJ1-1|-
TGCGCCAGCAGAGATCCCGGGACAGCCTATAACACTGAAGCTTTCTTT
CASRDPGTAYNTEAFF
>TRBV19|-|TRBJ1-2|-
TGTGCCAGTAGCCAATCAGAGTCCAGACTACCTCTCGGCTACACCTTC
CASSQSESRLPLGYTF
>TRBV5-4|-|TRBJ1-4|-
TGTGCCAGCAGCCAAGGAGGCGGGGCTAATGAAAAACTGTTTTTT
CASSQGGGANEKLFF
>TRBV11-2|-|TRBJ1-1|once
TGTGCCAGCAGCCCCCTCCCGGAGACCATGAACACTGAAGCTTTCTTT
CASSPLPETMNTEAFF
>TRBV30|-|TRBJ2-3|-
TGTGCCTGGAGTGAGGGCGGGACTAGCACAGATACGCAGTATTTT
CAWSEGGTSTDTQYF
>TRBV29-1|-|TRBJ2-7|-
TGCAGCGCGTCAGGAAACTCCTACGAGCAGTACTTC
CSASGNSYEQYF
>TRBV29-1|TRBD2|TRBJ2-1|-
TGCAGCGTTGAAGGGACTAGCGGGTCCTACAATGAGCAGTTCTTC
CSVEGTSGSYNEQFF
>TRBV29-1|-|TRBJ1-2|once
TGCAGCGTAGCGGGCCCGAATGGGGGCTACACCTTC
CSVAGPNGGYTF
>TRBV10-3|TRBD2|TRBJ2-1|-
TGTGCCATCAGTGAGGGGGAGGGAGAGATTTACAATGAGCAGTTCTTC
CAISEGEGEIYNEQFF
>TRBV7-9|TRBD2|TRBJ2-7|once
TGTGCCAGCAGCTTACCCACTAGCGGGAGCTACGAGCAGTACTTC
CASSLPTSGSYEQYF
>TRBV7-9|-|TRBJ2-1|-
TGTGCCAGCAGCTTAGGTCGGGGGCCCGGTGAGCAGTTCTTC
CASSLGRGPGEQFF
>TRBV30|TRBD1|TRBJ1-2|-
TGTGCCTGGAGTCTACTACTACCGGGACAGGCGAACTATGGCTACACCTTC
CAWSLLLPGQANYGYTF
>TRBV27|-|TRBJ1-4|-
TGTGCCAGCAGTTTATCGAATCTCATCAAGGGGGAAAAACTGTTTTTT
CASSLSNLIKGEKLFF
>TRBV2|-|TRBJ1-2|-
TGTGCCAGCAGCCTCTCGGACGGCTACACCTTC
CASSLSDGYTF
>TRBV14|-|TRBJ1-1|-
TGTGCCAGCAGCCCCTTTCGGGCCGCGAGAGATGAAGCTTTCTTT
CASSPFRAARDEAFF
>TRBV9|TRBD2|TRBJ2-1|-
TGTGCCAGCAGCGGGACTAGCGGCCATGAGCAGTTCTTC
CASSGTSGHEQFF
>TRBV4-1|-|TRBJ1-1|-
TGCGCCAGCAGCCAAGATCCCGGGGAGAACACTGAAGCTTTCTTT
CASSQDPGENTEAFF
>TRBV18|-|TRBJ2-1|-
TGTGCCAGCTCACTGGACCAAGATGAGCAGTTCTTC
CASSLDQDEQFF
>TRBV7-2|-|TRBJ2-5|-
TGTGCCAGCAGCTACGGCTCGATCGGCCAGTACTTC
CASSYGSIGQYF
>TRBV9|-|TRBJ2-1|-
TGTGCCAGCAGCGAGCACGCGTGGGGAGCGACCAATGAGCAGTTCTTC
CASSEHAWGATNEQFF
>TRBV9|TRBD1|TRBJ1-1|-
TGTGCCAGCAGCGCCCTATTGGACAGGGGGAACACTGAAGCTTTCTTT
CASSALLDRGNTEAFF
>TRBV5-1|-|TRBJ2-5|-
TGCGCCAGCAGCTCCCCTCTGGGGGCCCTCGTCGACACAGGGCGGACCCAGTACTTC
CASSSPLGALVDTGRTQYF
>TRBV25-1|-|TRBJ1-2|-
TGTGCCAGCAGTGCCGCGAATGGCTACACCTTC
CASSAANGYTF
>TRBV27|-|TRBJ2-7|-
TGTGCCAGCAGTTTAACCGTCGGACGGACCTACGAGCAGTACTTC
CASSLTVGRTYEQYF
>TRBV6-5|TRBD1|TRBJ1-2|-
TGTGCCAGCAGCCCAGGGACAGGGGTTGTCTATGGCTACACCTTC
CASSPGTGVVYGYTF
>TRBV4-3|TRBD2|TRBJ2-3|-
TGCGCCAGCAGCCCACGACTAGCGGGAGGGCCGAACACAGATACGCAGTATTTT
CASSPRLAGGPNTDTQYF
>TRBV19|-|TRBJ1-2|-
TGTGCCAGTAGTATCCCCACAGGGCCCTACTATGGCTACACCTTC
CASSIPTGPYYGYTF
>TRBV6-5|-|TRBJ2-6|-
TGTGCCAGCAGTTTAATCGGTGGGGCCAACGTCCTGACTTTC
CASSLIGGANVLTF
>TRBV6-4|TRBD2|TRBJ2-2|few
TGTGCCAGCAGTGACTCCCTACTAGCGGGAGGAGAAACCGGGGAGCTGTTTTTT
CASSDSLLAGGETGELFF
>TRBV9|TRBD2|TRBJ2-1|-
TGTGCCAGCAGCCCCGGGACTAGCCGCTACAATGAGCAGTTCTTC
CASSPGTSRYNEQFF
>TRBV6-5|-|TRBJ1-1|-
TGTGCCAGCAGTTACTTGGGACCGATTGGCACTGAAGCTTTCTTT
CASSYLGPIGTEAFF
>TRBV7-9|-|TRBJ2-2|-
TGTGCAGGAGGCAAAACCGGGGAGCTGTTTTTT
CAGGKTGELFF
>TRBV2|-|TRBJ1-4|-
TGTGCCAGCGGGGATGAAAAACTGTTTTTT
CASGDEKLFF
>TRBV9|-|TRBJ1-5|few
TGTGCCAGTGGAACCAGAAATCAGCCCCAGCATTTT
CASGTRNQPQHF
>TRBV27|-|TRBJ1-5|-
TGTGCCAGCAGTTCCTCCCCGGGACAACGCAATCAGCCCCAGCATTTT
CASSSSPGQRNQPQHF
>TRBV5-6|-|TRBJ1-2|few
TGTGCCAGCAGCAATGAGAACTATGGCTACACCTTC
CASSNENYGYTF
>TRBV14|-|TRBJ1-1|-
TGTGCCAGCAGCCAACCGCCCGTGAACACTGAAGCTTTCTTT
CASSQPPVNTEAFF